The 20 T cell receptor beta chains given below trace back to one sample, sequenced in a study of diagnostic markers for celiac disease. TCRdb reprocessed the reads, keeping one entry per CDR3 protein, no DNA. Recorded for this sample: about 6,000 distinct CDR3 sequences. Input material: either unsorted cells or a sorted T cell fraction (not recorded which). The receptors were gathered from a human donor. This table probably holds off-target reads from a library built for another chain.

This chain uses TRBV4-3 with TRBJ2-7. The CDR3 sequence is 13 residues long. CDR1 is LGHNA and CDR2 is YSLEER in the germline V gene. The CDR3 is CASSQVYNYEQYF.

V gene TRBV20-1 combines with J gene TRBJ1-5. The CDR3 contains 17 residues. CDR1 is DFQATT and CDR2 is SNEGSKA in the germline V gene (reference sequence). CDR3 region: CSARNEDGGLGNQPQHF.

Measured by frequency, this clonotype is medium-sized. The genes are TRBV12-3 or TRBV12-4 and TRBJ1-5; TCRdb's D gene call, TRBD1, goes unchecked for lack of DNA. There are 14 residues in the CDR3. The CDR3 loop reads CASSLGRDNQPQHF.

The chain is built from TRBV20-1 and TRBJ2-5; TCRdb's D call of TRBD2 is untestable without DNA. The CDR3 totals 13 residues. Germline V gives CDR1 DFQATT, CDR2 SNEGSKA (reference sequence). CDR3 loop: CSARSAGGETQYF.

Considering frequency, this clonotype is medium-sized. This chain uses TRBV23-1 with TRBJ2-1; TCRdb's D call, TRBD1, is unchecked because there is no DNA. TRBV23-1 falls under the ORF class, with uncertain function. The CDR3 runs to 15 residues. The CDR3 loop reads CASRTWAGLYNEQFF.

This rearrangement joins TRBV20-1 to TRBJ2-7; TCRdb names TRBD1, which stays unverified in the absence of DNA. The length of the CDR3 is 13 residues. Per germline, CDR1 DFQATT and CDR2 SNEGSKA (reference sequence). CDR3 residues: CSASRQYADEQYF.

By frequency, this clonotype registers medium-sized. The chain has TRBV12-3 or TRBV12-4 and TRBJ1-1. The CDR3 totals 13 residues. This chain's CDR3 is CASSQGLNTEAFF.

This clonotype is called medium-sized based on its frequency. The gene calls are TRBV5-6 and TRBJ2-7; the TRBD1 assignment by TCRdb is unverifiable without DNA. Germline CDR1 reads SGHDT; CDR2 reads YYEEEE. The CDR3 runs 16 residues. This chain's CDR3 is CASSFRGGNLQREQYF.

By frequency, this clonotype is medium-sized. V is TRBV29-1 and J is TRBJ2-5; with no DNA, the TCRdb D assignment of TRBD1 cannot be verified. The CDR3 covers 12 residues. CDR1 and CDR2 (germline): SQVTM, ANQGSEA. This CDR3 is CSALDRGETQYF.

This chain connects TRBV7-6 to TRBJ2-1; TCRdb names TRBD2, which stays unverified in the absence of DNA. CDR3 size: 17 residues. CDR1 is SGHVS, CDR2 FNYEAQ, per germline. The chain's CDR3 is CASSPGLSSGSYNEQFF.

This clonotype is identified as medium-sized from frequency. J is TRBJ2-3 and V is TRBV9. The CDR3 is made up of 12 amino acids. The V gene's germline CDR1 is SGDLS and CDR2 YYNGEE. The CDR3 protein is CASSVAPDTQYF.

The chain recombines TRBV20-1 with TRBJ1-2. From germline, CDR1 is DFQATT and CDR2 SNEGSKA (reference sequence). The CDR3 loop spans 14 amino acids. This chain's CDR3 is CSASRGSSDYGYTF.

CDR3 sequence: CASLSDRLGEAFF. This sequence joins TRBV18 and TRBJ1-1. This CDR3 spans 13 amino acids. Looked up from germline, CDR1 is KGHSH and CDR2 is LQKENI.

This chain uses TRBV12-3 or TRBV12-4 with TRBJ2-3; TCRdb proposes TRBD2, but this gene call is untestable without DNA. This CDR3 is built from 15 residues. The CDR3 reads CASSLIGGRAVAQYF.

The V and J genes are TRBV12-3 or TRBV12-4 and TRBJ1-2; TCRdb designates TRBD1, a call that cannot be tested without DNA. The length of the CDR3 is 13 residues. The CDR3 loop is CASRVTGEAGYTF.

This clonotype is labeled medium-sized (0.01 to 0.1%) based on frequency. The chain has TRBV30 and TRBJ2-1; the D call from TCRdb, TRBD1, cannot be confirmed without DNA. Germline CDR1 is GTSNPN and CDR2 is SVGIG (reference sequence). The CDR3 has 12 amino acids. The CDR3 here is CAWSPTGGEQFF.

The chain is built from TRBV10-3 and TRBJ1-1. The CDR3 sequence is 13 residues long. Germline lookup yields CDR1 ENHRY and CDR2 SYGVKD. CDR3 region: CAIRDFSIPEAFF.

The chain employs TRBV30 and TRBJ1-1; checking the TCRdb D call of TRBD1 is not possible without DNA. Looked up from germline, CDR1 is GTSNPN and CDR2 is SVGIG (reference sequence). The CDR3 loop spans 15 amino acids. CDR3: CAWSPGTWMHTEAFF.

This clonotype is identified as large from frequency. This chain links TRBV12-3 or TRBV12-4 with TRBJ1-1; with no DNA, the TCRdb D assignment of TRBD1 cannot be verified. This CDR3 spans 13 amino acids. CDR3 amino acids: CASTAQGYTEAFF.

Measured by frequency, this clonotype is medium-sized (0.01 to 0.1%). The chain combines TRBV7-2 with TRBJ2-1; TCRdb's D call of TRBD1 is untestable without DNA. Germline V gene lookup returns CDR1 SGHTA and CDR2 FQGNSA. This CDR3 comprises 14 residues. The CDR3 protein is CASSLRSRGNEQFF.